This note documents a single TCR beta chain sequence. This entry belongs to a study of blood T cells in healthy people across ages. CDR3 length: 13 amino acids. Germline V gene sequence: CDR1 DFQATT, CDR2 SNEGSKA (reference sequence). V shed 2 bases and J 5 bases; nucleotides not matched to a gene: 3. With a J-beta primer mix and a sample-barcoded 5' primer, a second PCR ran about 6 to 11 cycles. Template switching added a 12-random-nucleotide identifier to every cDNA molecule. A single record per CDR3 protein comes from TCRdb applying MiXCR to the 5' RACE reads. The sample lists roughly 1,100,000 distinct CDR3 sequences; almost 25% were seen once. A further study also used this sample, focusing on T cells of mothers and their children.

The sequencing input was blood. V is TRBV20-1 and J is TRBJ2-1; 7 bases match TRBD2. This clonotype was obtained from a girl aged 2 to 10 in good health. The CDR3 nucleotides read TGCAGTGCTAGAACTAGCGCGGACAATGAGCAGTTCTTC. It encodes CSARTSADNEQFF.